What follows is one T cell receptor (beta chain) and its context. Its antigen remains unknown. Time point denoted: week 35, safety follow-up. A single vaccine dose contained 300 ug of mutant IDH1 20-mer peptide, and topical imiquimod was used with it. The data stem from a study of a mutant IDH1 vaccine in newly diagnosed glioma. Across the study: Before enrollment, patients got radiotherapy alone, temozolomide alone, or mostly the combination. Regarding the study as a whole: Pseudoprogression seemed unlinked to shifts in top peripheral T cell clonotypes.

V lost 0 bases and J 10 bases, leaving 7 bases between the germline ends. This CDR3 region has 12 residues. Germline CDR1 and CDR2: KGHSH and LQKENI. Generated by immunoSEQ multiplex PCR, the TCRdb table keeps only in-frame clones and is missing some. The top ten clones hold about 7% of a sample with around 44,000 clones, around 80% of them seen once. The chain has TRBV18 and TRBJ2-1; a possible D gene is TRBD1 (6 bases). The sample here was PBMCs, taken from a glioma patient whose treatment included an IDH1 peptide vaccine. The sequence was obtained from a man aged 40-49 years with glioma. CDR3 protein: CASSPPRGEQFF. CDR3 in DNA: TGTGCCAGCTCACCACCGAGGGGGGAGCAGTTCTTC.